The text below deals with one TCR beta chain. This CDR3 has 16 residues. The junction had 11 bases not matched to a gene; V was cut back by 5 bases and J by 3 bases. Per the germline V gene, CDR1 is GTSNPN and CDR2 is SVGIG (reference sequence). The sample originates from a study of technical replicates of blood from several donors. The method was immunoSEQ multiplex PCR; TCRdb's version includes in-frame clones alone and lacks a portion of them. The sample contains 80,000 to 95,000 clones, around 96% of which appear only once. The clonotype comes from a human donor in good health. The V gene is TRBV30, the J gene TRBJ2-2, with TRBD2 identical over 8 bases. Sample: T cells isolated from PBMCs. The CDR3 spells CAWRGKAGEYTGELFF. The DNA for the CDR3 is TGTGCCTGGCGTGGGAAAGCGGGAGAGTACACCGGGGAGCTGTTTTTT.